The 5 T cell receptor beta chains below were found in one sample sequenced in a study of T-cell reconstitution after alpha-beta-depleted transplantation in children. The authors prepared the TCRbeta library with unique molecular identifiers. TCRdb itself ran the PCR reads through MiXCR, one entry per CDR3 protein. Here the sample spans around 100,000 distinct CDR3 sequences, under 13% being singletons. The source was PBMCs, collected before TCRalphabeta/CD19-depleted stem cell transplant. Source of these receptors: a boy aged 2 to 9 with acute lymphoblastic leukemia, due to receive a stem cell transplant.

The gene calls are TRBV5-6 and TRBJ2-5; 11 positions agree with TRBD2. Germline CDR1 and CDR2: SGHDT and YYEEEE. After removal of 1 base from V and 4 bases from J, the junction contained 3 bases not matched to a gene. The CDR3 runs 15 residues. Here the CDR3 DNA reads TGTGCCAGCAGCTTGACACTAGCGGGAGCAGAGACCCAGTACTTC. This translates into CASSLTLAGAETQYF.

CDR3 nucleotide sequence: TGTGCCAGCAGCTTAAAGTCTTATCCGGGAGGAAACACCATATATTTT. This gives the protein CASSLKSYPGGNTIYF. The chain carries TRBV7-8 and TRBJ1-3; no reliable D call. The V end lost 2 bases, the J end lost 4 bases, and 15 bases lay between the germline ends. Looked up from germline, CDR1 is SGHVS and CDR2 is FQNEAQ. This CDR3 spans 16 amino acids.

This clonotype was recorded many times. This chain joins TRBV5-4 and TRBJ1-2; D gene unclear. Trimming left V 3 bases short and J 0 bases short, with 12 bases between. Germline V gene sequence: CDR1 SGHNT, CDR2 YYREEE (reference sequence). This CDR3 spans 15 amino acids. This CDR3 reads CASSSGRTTNYGYTF. DNA of the CDR3: TGTGCCAGCAGCTCGGGCCGGACGACTAACTATGGCTACACCTTC.

The rearrangement joins TRBV5-1 to TRBJ2-1; D is ambiguous. Trimming removed 0 bases at V and 4 bases at J, with 11 bases between. The germline V gene encodes CDR1 SGHRS and CDR2 YFSETQ. This CDR3 has 15 residues. The CDR3, as DNA: TGCGCCAGCAGCTTGGTTGCGGCCGATTACAATGAGCAGTTCTTC. Protein sequence: CASSLVAADYNEQFF. Looking up the rest from reference TRBV5-1 and TRBJ2-1 gives the full variable domain: KAGVTQTPRYLIKTRGQQVTLSCSPISGHRSVSWYQQTPGQGLQFLFEYFSETQRNKGNFPGRFSGRQFSNSRSEMNVSTLELGDSALYLCASSLVAADYNEQFFGPGTRLTVL.

This clonotype was seen ten or more times. CDR3 amino acids: CAISFGGSSYEQYF. CDR3 in DNA: TGTGCCATCAGTTTCGGAGGGAGCTCCTACGAGCAGTACTTC. This chain joins TRBV10-3 and TRBJ2-7, with D maybe TRBD2 (6 bases). The CDR3 loop spans 14 amino acids. The germline V gene has CDR1 ENHRY and CDR2 SYGVKD. V lost 5 bases, J lost 0 bases, and 11 bases lay in between.